These 6 T cell receptor beta chains came from one sample sequenced in a study of T-cell reconstitution after alpha-beta-depleted transplantation in children (TCRdb year 2016). The library came from PCR. Instrument used: Illumina HiSeq 2500. Molecular barcoding was employed in the preparation of TCR libraries, with unique molecular identifiers being used to normalize TCRbeta repertoire quantification. TCRdb reprocessed the public reads (quality trimming at Q25 with fastp, clone calling with MiXCR) and kept in-frame beta chains. Records with the same CDR3 protein are collapsed into one entry carrying the most frequent genes and DNA. Recorded for this sample are approximately 520,000 distinct CDR3 sequences; approximately 29% of them occurred a single time. The ten largest clonotypes hold around 2.5% of the sample. Sequencing was performed on PBMCs from the stem cell graft donor, taken from the stem cell graft. The source is a human donor who donated a stem cell graft to a child with aplastic anemia.

The gene calls are TRBV14 and TRBJ1-6, with D tentatively TRBD1 (5 bases). V gave up 4 bases and J gave up 7 bases, with 20 bases separating them. The V gene's germline CDR1 is SGHDN and CDR2 FVKESK. The CDR3 consists of 17 residues. CDR3 sequence (DNA): TGTGCCAGCAGCCGGTCTCCGGGACTAACGATAAATTCACCCCTCCACTTT. Translated, it gives CASSRSPGLTINSPLHF.

The chain has TRBV28 and TRBJ2-3; TRBD2 is a possible D gene (6 bases). CDR3 length: 15 residues. Between the trimmed V and J ends, which lost 7 bases and 5 bases, there was a span of 19 bases. Looked up from germline, CDR1 is MDHEN and CDR2 is SYDVKM. For the CDR3, the DNA is TGTGCCAGCAATTGGGGACGGGGGTATGGAGATACGCAGTATTTT. Translating gives CASNWGRGYGDTQYF.

There are a few counts of this clonotype. The CDR3 coding sequence is TGTGCCAGCAGTTCCTACCCGGCACAGCTCTATGGCTACACCTTC. This translates into CASSSYPAQLYGYTF. This rearrangement joins TRBV28 to TRBJ1-2; no reliable D call. The ends were cut back, 4 bases at V and 4 bases at J, with 16 bases in the middle. This CDR3 has 15 amino acids. The V gene's germline CDR1 is MDHEN and CDR2 SYDVKM.

The chain uses TRBV6-5 and TRBJ1-1, with 7 bases that match TRBD1. The CDR3 totals 17 residues. Trimming at V came to 3 bases and at J to 0 bases, leaving 10 bases not matched to a gene. The germline V gene has CDR1 MNHEY and CDR2 SVGAGI. DNA of the CDR3: TGTGCCAGCAGTTATTACGCGACAGGGAATATGAACACTGAAGCTTTCTTT. Translating it yields CASSYYATGNMNTEAFF.

This clonotype was observed a handful of times. The rearrangement joins TRBV20-1 to TRBJ2-3; a possible D gene is TRBD2 (6 bases). This CDR3 has 14 amino acids. V was shortened by 5 bases and J by 2 bases, with 14 bases between the two germline ends. CDR1 is DFQATT and CDR2 is SNEGSKA in the germline V gene (reference sequence). This CDR3 reads CSAPGTYYTDTQYF. The CDR3, as DNA: TGCAGTGCTCCCGGGACTTATTACACAGATACGCAGTATTTT.

This chain connects TRBV5-1 to TRBJ2-7; D possibly corresponds to TRBD1 (5 bases). V gave up 0 bases and J gave up 5 bases, with 12 bases separating them. CDR3 length equals 14 residues. Germline V gene sequence: CDR1 SGHRS, CDR2 YFSETQ. The CDR3 spells CASSLVGPENEQYF. The CDR3, as DNA: TGCGCCAGCAGCTTGGTGGGGCCGGAAAACGAGCAGTACTTC.